This TCR beta chain was recovered during a study of cytomegalovirus exposure and HLA in healthy donors. Overall study: Earlier results showed 117 million unique TCR beta sequences derived from 150 million to 200 million T cells.

This CDR3 spans 16 amino acids. Germline V gene sequence: CDR1 SGHDN, CDR2 FVKESK. V lost 3 bases, J lost 5 bases, and 17 bases lay in between. General study points: Researchers reported in a later analysis that common viral pathogens appeared linked to several top clusters.

As for this clone: The antigen remains undetermined.

PCR used 60 Vbeta primers and 13 Jbeta primers. Produced via immunoSEQ multiplex PCR; TCRdb's table is partial and in-frame only. The top ten hold over 1.5% of the sample, which has about 190,000 clones, around four fifths seen once. This sequence was found in a man aged 35-49 years in good health and CMV-seropositive. V and J are TRBV14 and TRBJ1-3; a weak D match, TRBD1 (6 bases). Sequencing input: PBMCs. CDR3 DNA sequence: TGTGCCAGCAGCCATTACAGGGCAGGAGTGAGAAACACCATATATTTT. This encodes CASSHYRAGVRNTIYF.